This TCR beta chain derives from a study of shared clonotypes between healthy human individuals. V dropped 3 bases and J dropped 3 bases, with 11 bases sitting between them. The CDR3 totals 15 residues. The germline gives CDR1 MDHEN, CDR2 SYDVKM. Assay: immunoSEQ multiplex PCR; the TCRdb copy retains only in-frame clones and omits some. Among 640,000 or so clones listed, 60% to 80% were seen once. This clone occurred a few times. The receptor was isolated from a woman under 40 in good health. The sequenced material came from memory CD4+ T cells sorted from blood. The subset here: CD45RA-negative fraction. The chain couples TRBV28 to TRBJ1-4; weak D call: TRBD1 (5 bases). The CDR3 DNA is TGTGCCAGCAGTTTGGGGGGAGAGGCTAATGAAAAACTGTTTTTT. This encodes CASSLGGEANEKLFF.